The 21 T cell receptor beta chains in this list originate from one sample, sequenced in a study of blood T cell repertoires in COVID-19. Clones were read by immunoSEQ multiplex PCR, and TCRdb kept only the in-frame ones, dropping some. This sample has more than 250,000 clones, with around nine tenths found just once. The sample was PBMCs or T cells enriched from blood (not recorded which). These TCRs come from a woman aged 18-29 years who had recovered from COVID-19.

This chain joins TRBV10-1 and TRBJ1-3; D not certain. V was shortened by 1 base and J by 2 bases, with 9 bases between the two germline ends. The CDR3 runs 15 residues. Germline V CDR1 and CDR2: WNHNN, SYGVQD (reference sequence). The CDR3 nucleotides are TGCGCCAGCAGTGAGTTAGCGGAGCCTGGAAACACCATATATTTT. Amino acids: CASSELAEPGNTIYF.

The chain employs TRBV6-2 or TRBV6-3 and TRBJ2-3; TRBD1 matches at 8 bases. The ends lost 3 bases at V and 5 bases at J; junction bases unmatched: 7. Germline CDR1 is MNHEY and CDR2 is SVGEGT. The CDR3 covers 15 residues. The CDR3 region is CASSYQLDREDTQYF. CDR3 DNA: TGTGCCAGCAGTTATCAGTTGGACAGGGAAGATACGCAGTATTTT.

The chain employs TRBV29-1 and TRBJ1-1, with 10 nucleotides matching TRBD1. V shed 3 bases and J 6 bases; nucleotides not matched to a gene: 7. Germline lookup yields CDR1 SQVTM and CDR2 ANQGSEA. The CDR3 length is 14 residues. The CDR3 DNA follows: TGCAGCGTTGAGTGGGACAGGGGAAAGGCTGAAGCTTTCTTT. Translating gives CSVEWDRGKAEAFF.

CDR3 loop: CASSPVNLRNTGELFF. Here the CDR3 DNA reads TGTGCCAGCAGCCCCGTAAATCTGCGGAACACCGGGGAGCTGTTTTTT. The V and J genes are TRBV7-9 and TRBJ2-2; D not certain. The CDR3 totals 16 residues. CDR1 and CDR2 from the germline V gene are SEHNR and FQNEAQ (reference sequence). Trimming cost V 5 bases and J 1 base, with 14 bases left between them.

The chain couples TRBV7-9 to TRBJ2-7, with TRBD1 matching over 9 bases. After removal of 8 bases from V and 6 bases from J, the junction contained 8 bases not matched to a gene. This CDR3 region has 13 residues. Looked up from germline, CDR1 is SEHNR and CDR2 is FQNEAQ (reference sequence). This chain's CDR3 is CASAGTGMFEQYF. CDR3 sequence (DNA): TGTGCCAGCGCCGGGACAGGGATGTTCGAGCAGTACTTC.

The chain has TRBV7-9 and TRBJ2-3; D may be TRBD2 (6 bases). This CDR3 region has 14 residues. Germline V lookup: CDR1 SEHNR, CDR2 FQNEAQ (reference sequence). Trimming stripped 6 bases from V and 2 bases from J, with 12 bases between. CDR3 sequence: CASRHPGLTDTQYF. As DNA, the CDR3 is TGTGCCAGCAGGCATCCGGGACTCACAGATACGCAGTATTTT.

This rearrangement joins TRBV11-3 to TRBJ2-7, with 7 bases matching TRBD2. V lost 6 bases to trimming and J lost 6 bases; unmatched junction nucleotides: 11. Germline assignment: CDR1 SGHNT and CDR2 YENEEA. This CDR3 is built from 14 residues. This chain's CDR3 is CASSPTRGGGEQYF. In nucleotides, the CDR3 is TGTGCCAGCAGTCCAACCCGCGGGGGAGGCGAGCAGTACTTC.

The rearrangement uses TRBV14 and TRBJ2-2; possibly TRBD2 for D (6 bases). Germline V lookup: CDR1 SGHDN, CDR2 FVKESK. The CDR3 runs 17 residues. Trimming stripped 0 bases from V and 5 bases from J, with 16 bases between. The CDR3 nucleotides are TGTGCCAGCAGCCAAGATATTACGGGAGCGGTTACCGGGGAGCTGTTTTTT. Translation: CASSQDITGAVTGELFF.

V gene TRBV6-6 combines with J gene TRBJ2-7, with 9 bases identical to TRBD1. Germline V lookup: CDR1 MNHNY, CDR2 SVGAGI (reference sequence). This CDR3 spans 14 amino acids. The trim removed 6 bases at V and 4 bases at J, leaving 7 bases unmatched. CDR3 sequence: CASSSGTGTYEQYF. Written as DNA, the CDR3 is TGTGCCAGCAGCTCCGGGACAGGGACATACGAGCAGTACTTC.

V and J are TRBV6-5 and TRBJ2-3; TRBD2 aligns across 8 bases. Germline loops: CDR1 MNHEY, CDR2 SVGAGI. This CDR3 spans 14 amino acids. J lost 6 bases, V lost 4 bases, and 6 bases had no gene match. CDR3 protein: CASSFKRGLDTQYF. Written as DNA, the CDR3 is TGTGCCAGCAGTTTCAAGCGGGGGCTGGATACGCAGTATTTT.

The rearrangement joins TRBV30 to TRBJ1-3; 7 nucleotides match TRBD1. There are 13 residues in the CDR3. Germline trimming cut 5 bases from V and 0 bases from J; bases unmatched to any gene: 1. Germline values: CDR1 GTSNPN, CDR2 SVGIG (reference sequence). CDR3 coding DNA: TGTGCCTGGGGACAGGACTCTGGAAACACCATATATTTT. It specifies CAWGQDSGNTIYF.

The chain uses TRBV27 and TRBJ1-1; TRBD1 matches 9 bases. Looked up from germline, CDR1 is MNHEY and CDR2 is SMNVEV (reference sequence). The CDR3 has 15 residues. Unmatched junction bases numbered 15, after V lost 6 bases and J lost 10 bases. The CDR3 region is CASRPRPGQGGGAFF. The CDR3 DNA is TGTGCCAGCAGACCTCGTCCGGGACAGGGCGGAGGAGCTTTCTTT.

The chain has TRBV4-1 and TRBJ2-5, with 10 bases aligning to TRBD2. CDR3 length: 17 residues. The V gene's germline CDR1 is MGHRA and CDR2 YSYEKL. The ends lost 0 bases at V and 3 bases at J; junction bases unmatched: 7. The CDR3, as DNA: TGCGCCAGCAGCCAAGAAGGGCTAGCGGGGGTAAAAGAGACCCAGTACTTC. Its protein product is CASSQEGLAGVKETQYF.

The CDR3 protein is CASGLGPGRTSGNPYEQYF. The DNA for the CDR3 is TGTGCCAGCGGCCTGGGACCGGGAAGGACTAGCGGGAACCCCTACGAGCAGTACTTC. This sequence joins TRBV28 and TRBJ2-7; TRBD2 matches at 12 bases. Germline V CDR1 and CDR2: MDHEN, SYDVKM. This CDR3 has 19 residues. The V and J ends lost 8 bases and 2 bases, in that order; junction bases with no gene match: 19.

The gene calls are TRBV18 and TRBJ2-7; D call uncertain. The germline V and J ends were trimmed by 4 bases and 0 bases, with 7 bases remaining between them. Germline-derived CDR1 and CDR2 are KGHSH and LQKENI. The CDR3 totals 13 residues. CDR3 amino acids: CASSLPSSYEQYF. The DNA for the CDR3 is TGTGCCAGCTCACTCCCCAGCTCCTACGAGCAGTACTTC.

The chain combines TRBV29-1 with TRBJ1-1; D not certain. V was trimmed by 0 bases and J by 1 base, leaving 12 bases between them. Per germline, CDR1 SQVTM and CDR2 ANQGSEA. The CDR3 length is 15 residues. CDR3 in DNA: TGCAGCGTTGAAGATCGTGGAGTTCCGAACACTGAAGCTTTCTTT. Its translation: CSVEDRGVPNTEAFF.

J is TRBJ2-6 and V is TRBV19; D is possibly TRBD2 (5 bases). This CDR3 spans 16 amino acids. V was clipped by 7 bases and J by 1 base, with 14 bases between them. Germline V gives CDR1 LNHDA, CDR2 SQIVND (reference sequence). CDR3 sequence reads: CASTGNDPSGANVLTF. CDR3 bases: TGTGCCAGTACCGGGAACGACCCGTCTGGGGCCAACGTCCTGACTTTC.

The V call is TRBV27, the J call TRBJ1-1, with 10 bases identical to TRBD1. This CDR3 is built from 14 residues. Trimming cost V 6 bases and J 11 bases; bases outside gene matches: 12. CDR1 MNHEY and CDR2 SMNVEV come from the germline V gene (reference sequence). The CDR3 region is CASSPGTGVLNAFF. CDR3 bases: TGTGCCAGCAGCCCCGGGACAGGGGTCTTAAACGCTTTCTTT.

J is TRBJ2-5 and V is TRBV30; 8 bases align to TRBD2. This CDR3 contains 14 residues. Trimming at V came to 2 bases and at J to 5 bases, leaving 7 bases not matched to a gene. CDR1 and CDR2 from the germline V gene are GTSNPN and SVGIG (reference sequence). The chain's CDR3 is CAWSTRGGWETQYF. CDR3 DNA: TGTGCCTGGAGTACTCGGGGGGGTTGGGAGACCCAGTACTTC. Full variable domain (missing parts from reference TRBV30 and TRBJ2-5): SQTIHQWPATLVQPVGSPLSLECTVEGTSNPNLYWYRQAAGRGLQLLFYSVGIGQISSEVPQNLSASRPQDRQFILSSKKLLLSDSGFYLCAWSTRGGWETQYFGPGTRLLVL.

The chain recombines TRBV9 with TRBJ1-1; a possible D gene is TRBD1 (6 bases). Trimming removed 0 bases at V and 10 bases at J, with 31 bases between. Germline V gene sequence: CDR1 SGDLS, CDR2 YYNGEE. This CDR3 contains 19 residues. CDR3 in amino acids: CASSVDPGAPEARNSRAFF. The CDR3, as DNA: TGTGCCAGCAGCGTAGATCCAGGGGCCCCCGAAGCCCGCAACTCGCGAGCTTTCTTT.

V gene TRBV12-5 combines with J gene TRBJ1-1, with 8 bases that match TRBD1. Trimming took 5 bases from V and 4 from J; bases not matched to a gene: 3. CDR3 length: 13 amino acids. CDR1 is LGHNT, CDR2 FRNRAP, per germline. The CDR3, as DNA: TGTGCTAGTGGTACGGGACAGGCCACTGAAGCTTTCTTT. Amino acids: CASGTGQATEAFF.